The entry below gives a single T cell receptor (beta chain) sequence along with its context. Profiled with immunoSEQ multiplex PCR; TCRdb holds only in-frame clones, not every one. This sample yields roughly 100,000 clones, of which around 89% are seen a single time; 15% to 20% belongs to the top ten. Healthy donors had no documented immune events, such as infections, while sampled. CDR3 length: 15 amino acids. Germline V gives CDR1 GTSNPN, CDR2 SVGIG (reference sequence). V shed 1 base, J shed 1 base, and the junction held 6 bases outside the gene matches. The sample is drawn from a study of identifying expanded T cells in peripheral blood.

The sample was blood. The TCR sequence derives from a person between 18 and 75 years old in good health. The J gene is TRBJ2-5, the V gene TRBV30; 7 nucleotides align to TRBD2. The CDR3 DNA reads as TGTGCCTGGAGTGAAATGGGGGGGTTCCAAGAGACCCAGTACTTC. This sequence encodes CAWSEMGGFQETQYF.